This T cell receptor beta chain was identified during a study of cytomegalovirus exposure and HLA in healthy donors. The CDR3 contains 15 residues. The germline V and J ends were trimmed by 0 bases and 4 bases, with 9 bases remaining between them. From germline, CDR1 is LGHNA and CDR2 YSLEER. Use of 60 Vbeta and 13 Jbeta primers characterized the PCR. This table comes from immunoSEQ multiplex PCR, and its TCRdb copy is limited to in-frame clones, with some not included. The data contain 100,000 to 120,000 clones, around 87% of them singletons. This chain joins TRBV4-3 and TRBJ2-2, with D uncertain. This clonotype originated in a man aged 40-55 years in good health and CMV-seronegative. The source material was PBMCs. CDR3 coding DNA: TGCGCCAGCAGCCAAGATTTCCGGTTCACCGGGGAGCTGTTTTTT. Translation gives CASSQDFRFTGELFF.